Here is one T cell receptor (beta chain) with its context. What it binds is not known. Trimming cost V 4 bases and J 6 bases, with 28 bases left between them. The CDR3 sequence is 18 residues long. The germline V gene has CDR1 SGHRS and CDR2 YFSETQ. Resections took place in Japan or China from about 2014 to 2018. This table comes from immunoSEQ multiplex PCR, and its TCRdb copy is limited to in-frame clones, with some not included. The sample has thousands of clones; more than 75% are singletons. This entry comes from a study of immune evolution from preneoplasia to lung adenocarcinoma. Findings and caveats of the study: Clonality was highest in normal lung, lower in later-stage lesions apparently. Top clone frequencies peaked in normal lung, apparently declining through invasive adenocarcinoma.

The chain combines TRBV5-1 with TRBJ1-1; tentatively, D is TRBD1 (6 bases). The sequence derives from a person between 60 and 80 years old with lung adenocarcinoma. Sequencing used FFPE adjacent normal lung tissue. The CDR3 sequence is CASSPVQEWGGLVPEAFF. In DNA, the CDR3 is TGCGCCAGCAGCCCCGTTCAAGAGTGGGGGGGCCTGGTACCTGAAGCTTTCTTT. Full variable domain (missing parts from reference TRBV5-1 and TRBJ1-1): KAGVTQTPRYLIKTRGQQVTLSCSPISGHRSVSWYQQTPGQGLQFLFEYFSETQRNKGNFPGRFSGRQFSNSRSEMNVSTLELGDSALYLCASSPVQEWGGLVPEAFFGQGTRLTVV.